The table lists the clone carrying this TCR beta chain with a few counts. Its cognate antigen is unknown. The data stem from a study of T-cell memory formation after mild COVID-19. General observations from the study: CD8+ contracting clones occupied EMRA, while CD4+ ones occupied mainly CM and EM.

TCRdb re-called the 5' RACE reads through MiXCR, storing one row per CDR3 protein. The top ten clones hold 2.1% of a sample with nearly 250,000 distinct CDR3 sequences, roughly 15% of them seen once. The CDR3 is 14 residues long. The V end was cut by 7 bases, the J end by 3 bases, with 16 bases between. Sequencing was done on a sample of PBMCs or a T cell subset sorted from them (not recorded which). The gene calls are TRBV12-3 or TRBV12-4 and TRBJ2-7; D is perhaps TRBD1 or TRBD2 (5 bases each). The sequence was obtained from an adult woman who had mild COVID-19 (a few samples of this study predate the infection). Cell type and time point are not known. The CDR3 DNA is TGTGCCAGCACCTCCCGGCAGGGAGACTACGAGCAGTACTTC. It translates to CASTSRQGDYEQYF.